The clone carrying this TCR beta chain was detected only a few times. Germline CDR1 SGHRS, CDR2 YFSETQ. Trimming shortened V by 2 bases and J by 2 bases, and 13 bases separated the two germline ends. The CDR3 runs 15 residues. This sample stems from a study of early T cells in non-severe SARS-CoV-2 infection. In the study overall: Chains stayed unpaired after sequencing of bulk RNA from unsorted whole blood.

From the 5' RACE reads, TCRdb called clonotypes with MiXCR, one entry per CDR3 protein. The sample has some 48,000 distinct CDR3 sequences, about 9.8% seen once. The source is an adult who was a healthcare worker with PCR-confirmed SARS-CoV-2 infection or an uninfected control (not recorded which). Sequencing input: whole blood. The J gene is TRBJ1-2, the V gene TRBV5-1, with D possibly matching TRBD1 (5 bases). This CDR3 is CASSLGRGSNYGYTF. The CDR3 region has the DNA TGCGCCAGCAGCTTAGGGCGGGGGTCGAACTATGGCTACACCTTC.